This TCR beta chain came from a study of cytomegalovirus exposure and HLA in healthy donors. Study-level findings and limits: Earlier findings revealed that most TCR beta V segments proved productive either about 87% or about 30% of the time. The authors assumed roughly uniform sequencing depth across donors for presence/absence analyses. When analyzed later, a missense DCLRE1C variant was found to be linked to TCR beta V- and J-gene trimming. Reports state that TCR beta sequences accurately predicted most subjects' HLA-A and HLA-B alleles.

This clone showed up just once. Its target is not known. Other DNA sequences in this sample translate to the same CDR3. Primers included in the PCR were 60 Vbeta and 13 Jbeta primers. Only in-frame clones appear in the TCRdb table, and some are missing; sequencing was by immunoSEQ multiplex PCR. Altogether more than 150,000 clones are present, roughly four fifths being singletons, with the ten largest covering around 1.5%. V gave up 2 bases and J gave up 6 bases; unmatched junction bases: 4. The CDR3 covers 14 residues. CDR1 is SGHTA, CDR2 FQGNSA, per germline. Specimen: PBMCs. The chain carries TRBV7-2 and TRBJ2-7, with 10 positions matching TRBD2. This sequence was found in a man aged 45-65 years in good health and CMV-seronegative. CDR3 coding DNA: TGTGCCAGCAGCTTAATAGCGGGAGGACTCGAGCAGTACTTC. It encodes CASSLIAGGLEQYF. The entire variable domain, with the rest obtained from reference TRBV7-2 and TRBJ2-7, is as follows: GAGVSQSPSNKVTEKGKDVELRCDPISGHTALYWYRQSLGQGLEFLIYFQGNSAPDKSGLPSDRFSAERTGGSVSTLTIQRTQQEDSAVYLCASSLIAGGLEQYFGPGTRLTVT.